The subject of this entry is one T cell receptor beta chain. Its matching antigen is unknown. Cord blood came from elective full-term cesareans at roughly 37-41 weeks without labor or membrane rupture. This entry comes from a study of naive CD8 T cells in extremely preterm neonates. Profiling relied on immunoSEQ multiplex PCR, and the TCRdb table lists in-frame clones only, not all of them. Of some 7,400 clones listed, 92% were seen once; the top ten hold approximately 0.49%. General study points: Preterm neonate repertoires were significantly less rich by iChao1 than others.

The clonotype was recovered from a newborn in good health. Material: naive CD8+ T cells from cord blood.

CDR3 nucleotide sequence: TGTGCCAGCAGGCGCACAGGGGCTCGCGAAAAACTGTTTTTT. Translation gives CASRRTGAREKLFF. The genes are TRBV6-5 and TRBJ1-4, with 7 bases that match TRBD1. V shed 6 bases, J shed 8 bases, and the junction held 9 bases outside the gene matches. The CDR3 consists of 14 residues. The germline V gene has CDR1 MNHEY and CDR2 SVGAGI.